Presented here are 11 T cell receptor beta chains from one specimen sequenced in a study of cytomegalovirus exposure and HLA in healthy donors (dated by TCRdb to 2016 to 2017). The receptor library was made with the immunoSEQ multiplex PCR assay. The immuneACCESS repertoire file appears here via TCRdb, limited to in-frame rearrangements. These files lack a portion of the clones; in checked studies, under half of the deficit traces to unresolved V genes, and the cause of the others is not known. The sample table records about 110,000 clones; roughly 95% of these occur just once. Of the sample, 0.67% falls within the top ten clones. Sequenced input: PBMCs. These TCRs come from a woman aged 18 to 35 in good health and CMV-seronegative.

The CDR3 bases are TGTGCCAGCACCCGCGACAGGGTGGAGGGCTACACCTTC. Translated, it gives CASTRDRVEGYTF. The chain carries TRBV6-1 and TRBJ1-2; 7 bases are a match to TRBD1. Trimming removed 7 bases from V and 8 bases from J; junction bases left unmatched: 10. This CDR3 is built from 13 residues. Germline V gives CDR1 MNHNS, CDR2 SASEGT.

This chain connects TRBV4-2 to TRBJ2-7; 9 bases match TRBD2. CDR1 LGHNA and CDR2 YNFKEQ come from the germline V gene. There are 16 residues in the CDR3. The V and J ends lost 0 bases and 1 base, in that order; junction bases with no gene match: 4. The CDR3 reads CASSQDALAGSYEQYF. CDR3 sequence (DNA): TGTGCCAGCAGCCAAGATGCCCTAGCGGGGTCCTACGAGCAGTACTTC.

The genes are TRBV23-1 and TRBJ2-3; possible D gene TRBD2, 6 bases. TRBV23-1 is treated as an ORF (open reading frame) with a function not yet certain. V shed 2 bases and J shed 2 bases, with 14 bases lying between them. CDR3 length equals 16 residues. The CDR3 nucleotides read TGCGCCAGCAGTCAAACGGGACTCCCAAACACAGATACGCAGTATTTT. Translated, it gives CASSQTGLPNTDTQYF.

The J gene is TRBJ2-5, the V gene TRBV18, with 9 bases lining up with TRBD1. CDR1 is KGHSH and CDR2 is LQKENI in the germline V gene. The CDR3 has 15 amino acids. V trimming: 1 base; J trimming: 5 bases; junction bases outside the gene matches: 5. The DNA for the CDR3 is TGTGCCAGCTCACCACAGACAGGGGGGTTGGAGACCCAGTACTTC. This gives the protein CASSPQTGGLETQYF. The entire variable domain, with the rest obtained from reference TRBV18 and TRBJ2-5, is as follows: NAGVMQNPRHLVRRRGQEARLRCSPMKGHSHVYWYRQLPEEGLKFMVYLQKENIIDESGMPKERFSAEFPKEGPSILRIQQVVRGDSAAYFCASSPQTGGLETQYFGPGTRLLVL.

V is TRBV2 and J is TRBJ1-6, with a tentative D call TRBD1 (6 bases). The V end lost 6 bases, the J end lost 0 bases, and 18 bases lay between the germline ends. Germline V CDR1 and CDR2: SNHLY, FYNNEI. The CDR3 is made up of 18 amino acids. The CDR3 spells CASRNRVSPSSYNSPLHF. The CDR3 DNA reads as TGTGCCAGCAGAAACAGGGTCTCGCCCAGCTCCTATAATTCACCCCTCCACTTT.

This sequence joins TRBV13 and TRBJ1-1; D perhaps matches TRBD1 (5 bases). CDR1 and CDR2 from the germline V gene are PRHDT and FYEKMQ (reference sequence). V shed 0 bases and J shed 0 bases, with 14 bases lying between them. This CDR3 region has 17 residues. The CDR3 DNA follows: TGTGCCAGCAGCTTAGGGGGGCGCGAATCGGTGAACACTGAAGCTTTCTTT. As protein: CASSLGGRESVNTEAFF.

This clone was recorded once. V usage is TRBV10-3 and J usage is TRBJ2-3; D uncertain. Per the germline V gene, CDR1 is ENHRY and CDR2 is SYGVKD. The V and J ends lost 6 bases and 0 bases respectively, with 7 bases between them. CDR3 length: 13 amino acids. CDR3 DNA sequence: TGTGCCATCAGCCTAATGAGCACAGATACGCAGTATTTT. Residues: CAISLMSTDTQYF.

Written as DNA, the CDR3 is TGCGCCAGCAGCCAAGAACCGGGACAGGGCTTTCTGGCTAATGAAAAACTGTTTTTT. This encodes CASSQEPGQGFLANEKLFF. The chain uses TRBV4-3 and TRBJ1-4; 9 bases line up with TRBD1. There are 19 residues in the CDR3. From germline, CDR1 is LGHNA and CDR2 YSLEER. V lost 0 bases, J lost 3 bases, and 11 bases stayed unmatched.

The rearrangement links TRBV5-8 to TRBJ1-1, with D hard to call. This CDR3 spans 16 amino acids. The germline CDR1 and CDR2 sequences are SGHTS and YDEGEE. Trimming shortened V by 1 base and J by 4 bases, and 17 bases separated the two germline ends. The CDR3 spells CASSLRVLGRGTEAFF. CDR3 nucleotide sequence: TGTGCCAGCAGCTTGAGGGTCCTGGGCCGGGGCACTGAAGCTTTCTTT. The whole variable domain, remainder taken from reference TRBV5-8 and TRBJ1-1, is EAGVTQSPTHLIKTRGQQATLRCSPISGHTSVYWYQQALGLGLQFLLWYDEGEERNRGNFPPRFSGRQFPNYSSELNVNALELEDSALYLCASSLRVLGRGTEAFFGQGTRLTVV.

V gene TRBV7-2 combines with J gene TRBJ2-5; D perhaps matches TRBD2 (6 bases). The CDR3 covers 15 residues. CDR1 is SGHTA and CDR2 is FQGNSA in the germline V gene. Trimming left V 4 bases short and J 7 bases short, with 19 bases between. CDR3 bases: TGTGCCAGCAGCTCTACGGCGGGGAGCTCGGCGACCCAGTACTTC. Protein product: CASSSTAGSSATQYF.

V gene TRBV2 combines with J gene TRBJ1-2, with D maybe TRBD1 (6 bases). Germline V gives CDR1 SNHLY, CDR2 FYNNEI. Trimming removed 3 bases at V and 0 bases at J, with 14 bases between. The CDR3 runs to 16 residues. CDR3 sequence reads: CASSDYRAQSNYGYTF. The CDR3 nucleotides read TGTGCCAGCAGTGACTACAGGGCCCAATCTAACTATGGCTACACCTTC.